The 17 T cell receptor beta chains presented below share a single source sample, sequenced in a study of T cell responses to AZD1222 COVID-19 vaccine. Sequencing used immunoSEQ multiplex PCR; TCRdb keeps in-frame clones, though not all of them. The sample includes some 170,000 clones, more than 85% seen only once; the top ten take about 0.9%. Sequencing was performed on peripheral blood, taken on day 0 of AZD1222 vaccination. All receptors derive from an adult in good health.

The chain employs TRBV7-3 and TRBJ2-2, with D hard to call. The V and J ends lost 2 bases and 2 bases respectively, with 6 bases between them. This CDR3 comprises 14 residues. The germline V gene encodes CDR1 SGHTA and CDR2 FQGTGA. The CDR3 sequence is CASSLSENTGELFF. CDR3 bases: TGTGCCAGCAGCTTATCAGAAAACACCGGGGAGCTGTTTTTT.

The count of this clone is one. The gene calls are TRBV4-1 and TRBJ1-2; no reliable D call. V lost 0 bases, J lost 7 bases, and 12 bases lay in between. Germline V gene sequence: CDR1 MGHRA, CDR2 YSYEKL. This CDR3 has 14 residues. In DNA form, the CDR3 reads TGCGCCAGCAGCCAAGATCAAGGAGTTCGTGGCTACACCTTC. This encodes CASSQDQGVRGYTF.

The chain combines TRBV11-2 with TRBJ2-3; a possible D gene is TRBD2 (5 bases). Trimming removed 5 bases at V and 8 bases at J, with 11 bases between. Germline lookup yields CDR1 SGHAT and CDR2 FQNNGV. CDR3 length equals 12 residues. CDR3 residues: CASSILEGTQYF. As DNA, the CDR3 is TGTGCCAGCAGCATTCTAGAGGGTACGCAGTATTTT.

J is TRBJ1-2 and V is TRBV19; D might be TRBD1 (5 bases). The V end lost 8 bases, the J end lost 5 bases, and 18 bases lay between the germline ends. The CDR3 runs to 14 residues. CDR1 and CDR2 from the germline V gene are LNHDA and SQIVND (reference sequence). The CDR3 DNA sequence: TGTGCCAGTTCTAAGGATGCAGGGCCTTATGGCTACACCTTC. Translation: CASSKDAGPYGYTF.

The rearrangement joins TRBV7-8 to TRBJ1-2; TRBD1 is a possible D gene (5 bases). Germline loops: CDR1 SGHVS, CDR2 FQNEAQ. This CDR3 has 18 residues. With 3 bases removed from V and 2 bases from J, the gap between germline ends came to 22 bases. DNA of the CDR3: TGTGCCAGCAGCTTTGAACGGGTTCTATCGAAGGGGAACTATGGCTACACCTTC. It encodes CASSFERVLSKGNYGYTF.

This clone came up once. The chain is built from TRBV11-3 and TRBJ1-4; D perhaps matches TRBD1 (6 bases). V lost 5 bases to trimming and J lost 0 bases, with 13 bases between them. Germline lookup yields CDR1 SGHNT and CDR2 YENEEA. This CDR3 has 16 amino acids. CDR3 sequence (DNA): TGTGCCAGCAGCGGTGGACAGACTGCAACTAATGAAAAACTGTTTTTT. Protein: CASSGGQTATNEKLFF.

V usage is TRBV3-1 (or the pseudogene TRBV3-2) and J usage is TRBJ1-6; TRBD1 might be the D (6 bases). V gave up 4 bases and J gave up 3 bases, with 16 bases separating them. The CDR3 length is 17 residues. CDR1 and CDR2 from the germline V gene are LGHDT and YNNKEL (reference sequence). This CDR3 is CASSPSLGAVYNSPLHF. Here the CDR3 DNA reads TGTGCCAGCAGCCCTAGCCTGGGGGCAGTCTATAATTCACCCCTCCACTTT.

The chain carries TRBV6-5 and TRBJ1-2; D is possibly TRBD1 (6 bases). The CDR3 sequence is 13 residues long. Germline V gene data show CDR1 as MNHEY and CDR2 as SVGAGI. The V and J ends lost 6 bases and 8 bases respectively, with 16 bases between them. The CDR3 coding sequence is TGTGCCAGCAGCCCGGGGGGGGGCGCGGGCTACACCTTC. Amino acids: CASSPGGGAGYTF.

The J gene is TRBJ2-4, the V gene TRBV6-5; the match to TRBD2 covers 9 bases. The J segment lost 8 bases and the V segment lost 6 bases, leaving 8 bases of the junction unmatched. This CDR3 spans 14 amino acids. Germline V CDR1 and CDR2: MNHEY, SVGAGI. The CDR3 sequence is CASRMGLAADIQYF. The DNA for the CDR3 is TGTGCCAGCAGAATGGGACTAGCAGCGGACATTCAGTACTTC.

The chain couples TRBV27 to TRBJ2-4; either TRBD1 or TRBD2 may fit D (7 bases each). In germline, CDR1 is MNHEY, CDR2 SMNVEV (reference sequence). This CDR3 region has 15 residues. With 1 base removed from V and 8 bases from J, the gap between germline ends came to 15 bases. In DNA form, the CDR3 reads TGTGCCAGCAGTTTATATCAGGGGGGGAGAGACATTCAGTACTTC. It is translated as CASSLYQGGRDIQYF.

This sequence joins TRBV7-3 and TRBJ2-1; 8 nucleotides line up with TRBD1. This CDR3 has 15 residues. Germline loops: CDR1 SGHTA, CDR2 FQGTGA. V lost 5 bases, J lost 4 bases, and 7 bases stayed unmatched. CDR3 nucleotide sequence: TGTGCCAGCAGCCAGGACAGGGCCCTTTACAATGAGCAGTTCTTC. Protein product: CASSQDRALYNEQFF.

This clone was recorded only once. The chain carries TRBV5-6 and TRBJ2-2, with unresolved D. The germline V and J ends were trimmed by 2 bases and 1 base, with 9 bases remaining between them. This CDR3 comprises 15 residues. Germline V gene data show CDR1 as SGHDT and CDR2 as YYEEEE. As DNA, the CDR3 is TGTGCCAGCAGCTTAACTATTGTGAACACCGGGGAGCTGTTTTTT. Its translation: CASSLTIVNTGELFF.

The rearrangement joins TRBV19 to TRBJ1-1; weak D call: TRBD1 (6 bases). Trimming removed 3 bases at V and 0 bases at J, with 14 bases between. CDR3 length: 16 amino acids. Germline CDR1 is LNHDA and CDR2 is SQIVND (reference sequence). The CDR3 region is CASSINQGTMNTEAFF. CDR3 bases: TGTGCCAGTAGTATTAATCAGGGGACCATGAACACTGAAGCTTTCTTT.

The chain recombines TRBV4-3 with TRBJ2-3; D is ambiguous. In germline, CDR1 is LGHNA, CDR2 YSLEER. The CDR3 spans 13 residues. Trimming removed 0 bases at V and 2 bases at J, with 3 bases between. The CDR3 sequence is CASSQDHTDTQYF. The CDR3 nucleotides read TGCGCCAGCAGCCAAGACCACACAGATACGCAGTATTTT.

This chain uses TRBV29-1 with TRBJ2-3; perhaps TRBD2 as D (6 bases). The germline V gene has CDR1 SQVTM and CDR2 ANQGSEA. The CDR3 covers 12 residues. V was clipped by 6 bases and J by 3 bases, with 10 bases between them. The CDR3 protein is CSVTSTTDTQYF. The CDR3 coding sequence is TGCAGCGTGACTAGTACTACAGATACGCAGTATTTT.

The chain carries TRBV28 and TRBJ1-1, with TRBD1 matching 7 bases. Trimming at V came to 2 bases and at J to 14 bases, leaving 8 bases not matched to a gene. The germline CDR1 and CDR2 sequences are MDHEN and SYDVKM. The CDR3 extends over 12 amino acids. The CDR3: CASSLGFGQVFF. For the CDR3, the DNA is TGTGCCAGCAGTTTAGGGTTCGGACAGGTATTCTTT.

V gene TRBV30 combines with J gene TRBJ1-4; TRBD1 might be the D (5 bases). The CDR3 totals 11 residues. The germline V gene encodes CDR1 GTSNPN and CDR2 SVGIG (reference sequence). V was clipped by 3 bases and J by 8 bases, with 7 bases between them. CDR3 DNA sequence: TGTGCCTGGAGATGGGGGGAAAAACTGTTTTTT. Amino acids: CAWRWGEKLFF.